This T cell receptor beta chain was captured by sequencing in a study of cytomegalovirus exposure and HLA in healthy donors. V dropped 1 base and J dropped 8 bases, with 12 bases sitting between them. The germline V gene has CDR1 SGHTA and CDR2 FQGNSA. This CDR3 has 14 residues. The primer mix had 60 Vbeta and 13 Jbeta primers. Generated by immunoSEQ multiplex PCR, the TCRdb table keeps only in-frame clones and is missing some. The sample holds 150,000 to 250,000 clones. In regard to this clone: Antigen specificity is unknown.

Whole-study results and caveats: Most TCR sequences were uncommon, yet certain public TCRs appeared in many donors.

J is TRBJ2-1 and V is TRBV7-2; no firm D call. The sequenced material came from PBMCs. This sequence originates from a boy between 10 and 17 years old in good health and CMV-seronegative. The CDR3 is CASSLGLALYEQFF. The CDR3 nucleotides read TGTGCCAGCAGCTTAGGCCTGGCCCTCTATGAGCAGTTCTTC.